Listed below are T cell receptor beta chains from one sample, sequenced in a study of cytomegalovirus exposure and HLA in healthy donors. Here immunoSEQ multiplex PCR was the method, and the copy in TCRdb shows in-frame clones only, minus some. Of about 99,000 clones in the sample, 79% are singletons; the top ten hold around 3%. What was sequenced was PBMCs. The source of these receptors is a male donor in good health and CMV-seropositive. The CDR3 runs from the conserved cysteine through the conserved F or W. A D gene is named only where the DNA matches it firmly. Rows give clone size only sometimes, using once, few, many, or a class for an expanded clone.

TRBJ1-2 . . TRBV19 CASTSIGDRIGGYTF TGTGCCAGTACCTCAATAGGCGACAGGATCGGTGGCTACACCTTC
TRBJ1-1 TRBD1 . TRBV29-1 CSVGAGQGMNTEAFF TGCAGCGTGGGTGCAGGACAGGGTATGAACACTGAAGCTTTCTTT
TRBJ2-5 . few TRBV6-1 CASTRRIGQETQYF TGTGCCAGCACCCGGCGGATTGGGCAAGAGACCCAGTACTTC
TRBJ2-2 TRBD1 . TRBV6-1 CASSEQGTGSTGELFF TGTGCCAGCAGTGAACAGGGGACAGGGTCCACCGGGGAGCTGTTTTTT
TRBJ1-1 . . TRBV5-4 CASSFFLGQMNTEAFF TGTGCCAGCAGCTTTTTTCTGGGGCAAATGAACACTGAAGCTTTCTTT
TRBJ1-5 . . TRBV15 CATSGNGGNQPQHF TGTGCCACCAGCGGCAACGGGGGCAATCAGCCCCAGCATTTT
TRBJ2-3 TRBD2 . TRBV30 CAWSVLTSGDTQYF TGTGCCTGGAGTGTACTTACTAGCGGGGATACGCAGTATTTT
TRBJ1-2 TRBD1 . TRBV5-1 CASSLGGQGIFGYTF TGCGCCAGCAGCTTAGGAGGACAGGGGATATTCGGCTACACCTTC
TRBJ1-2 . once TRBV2 CASSGGGSDGYTF TGTGCCAGCAGTGGCGGGGGGTCAGATGGCTACACCTTC
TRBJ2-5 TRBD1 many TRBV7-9 CASSLGTGEYQETQYF TGTGCCAGCAGCTTGGGGACAGGGGAGTACCAAGAGACCCAGTACTTC
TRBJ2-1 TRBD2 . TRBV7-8 CASSLASGGAYEQFF TGTGCCAGCAGCTTAGCTAGCGGGGGGGCCTATGAGCAGTTCTTC
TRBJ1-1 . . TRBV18 CASSPVRVPDTEAFF TGTGCCAGCTCACCAGTCCGGGTCCCGGACACTGAAGCTTTCTTT
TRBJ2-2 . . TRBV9 CASSVVQGTGELFF TGTGCCAGCAGCGTAGTCCAGGGTACCGGGGAGCTGTTTTTT
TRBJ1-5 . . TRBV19 CASSIARGPNQPQHF TGTGCCAGTAGTATAGCCCGGGGTCCCAATCAGCCCCAGCATTTT
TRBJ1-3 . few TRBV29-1 CSVEVSSGNAIYF TGCAGCGTTGAGGTTAGCTCTGGAAACGCCATATATTTT
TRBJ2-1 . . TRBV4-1 CASSQVGTVSSYNEQFF TGCGCCAGCAGCCAAGTTGGCACCGTTTCCTCCTACAATGAGCAGTTCTTC
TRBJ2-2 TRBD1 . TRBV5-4 CASSLEQGAIGELFF TGTGCCAGCAGCTTGGAACAGGGGGCAATAGGGGAGCTGTTTTTT
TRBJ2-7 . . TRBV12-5 CASGHMSTAYEQYF TGTGCTAGTGGCCATATGAGTACTGCCTACGAGCAGTACTTC
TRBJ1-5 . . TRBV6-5 CASSYSRGNQPQHF TGTGCCAGCAGTTACTCGAGGGGCAATCAGCCCCAGCATTTT
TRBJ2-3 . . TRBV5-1 CASGLVPNKGTDTQYF TGCGCCAGCGGCTTGGTCCCAAACAAGGGGACAGATACGCAGTATTTT
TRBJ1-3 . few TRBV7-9 CASSSTGTGNTIYF TGTGCCAGCAGTTCCACAGGGACGGGAAACACCATATATTTT
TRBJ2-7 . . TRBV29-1 CSSKGGQILYEQYF TGCAGCTCAAAGGGGGGACAGATCCTCTACGAGCAGTACTTC
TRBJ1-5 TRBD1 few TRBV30 CAWGTGGGNQPQHF TGTGCCTGGGGAACAGGGGGCGGCAATCAGCCCCAGCATTTT
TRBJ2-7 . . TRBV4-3 CASSQGGELQYF TGCGCCAGCAGCCAAGGGGGCGAATTACAGTACTTC
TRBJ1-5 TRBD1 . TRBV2 CASSRSGTGSNQPQHF TGTGCCAGCAGTAGATCTGGGACAGGGAGCAATCAGCCCCAGCATTTT
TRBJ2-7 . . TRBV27 CASSLRVGLREQYF TGTGCCAGCAGTTTGAGGGTAGGGTTGAGAGAGCAGTACTTC
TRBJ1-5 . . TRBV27 CASSLSRYQPQHF TGTGCCAGCAGTTTATCGCGGTATCAGCCCCAGCATTTT
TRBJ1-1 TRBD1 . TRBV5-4 CASSQGGGVNTEAFF TGTGCCAGCAGCCAGGGGGGCGGAGTGAACACTGAAGCTTTCTTT
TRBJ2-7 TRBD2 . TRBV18 CASSTRGLAGVFVQYF TGTGCCAGCTCCACCCGCGGACTAGCGGGGGTCTTCGTGCAGTACTTC
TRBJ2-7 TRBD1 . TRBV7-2 CASSLDRGRLDEQYF TGTGCCAGCAGCTTGGACAGGGGGCGATTAGACGAGCAGTACTTC
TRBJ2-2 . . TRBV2 CASLDRANTEELFF TGTGCCAGCCTCGACAGAGCGAACACCGAGGAGCTGTTTTTT
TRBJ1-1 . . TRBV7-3 CASSLTSRVNTEAFF TGTGCCAGCAGCTTAACGTCTCGGGTGAACACTGAAGCTTTCTTT
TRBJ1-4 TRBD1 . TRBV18 CASSTGQGVFGTNEKLFF TGTGCCAGCTCAACAGGACAGGGGGTTTTCGGGACTAATGAAAAACTGTTTTTT
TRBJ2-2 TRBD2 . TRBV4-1 CASSQDSSGGLPAGELFF TGCGCCAGCAGCCAAGATTCTAGCGGGGGGCTCCCGGCCGGGGAGCTGTTTTTT
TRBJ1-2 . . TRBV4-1 CASSQDWGWEGYTF TGCGCCAGCAGCCAAGATTGGGGTTGGGAGGGCTACACCTTC
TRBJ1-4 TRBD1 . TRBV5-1 CASSPVGSGQGSEKLFF TGCGCCAGCAGCCCTGTTGGCTCGGGACAGGGGAGTGAAAAACTGTTTTTT
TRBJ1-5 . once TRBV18 CASSPDGGLPQHF TGTGCCAGCTCACCGGATGGAGGGCTGCCCCAGCATTTT
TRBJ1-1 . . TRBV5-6 CASSLVWGVNTEAFF TGTGCCAGCAGCTTGGTTTGGGGGGTGAACACTGAAGCTTTCTTT
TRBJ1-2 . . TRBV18 CASSLQGILGYTF TGTGCCAGCTCTCTTCAGGGGATTCTTGGCTACACCTTC
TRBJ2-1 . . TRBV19 CASSIKAAEQFF TGTGCCAGTAGTATAAAGGCGGCCGAGCAGTTCTTC
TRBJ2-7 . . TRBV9 CASSVEGVSHYEQYF TGTGCCAGCAGCGTAGAGGGGGTAAGCCACTACGAGCAGTACTTC
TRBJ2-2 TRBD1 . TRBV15 CATSRGTGGELAGELFF TGTGCCACCAGCAGAGGCACAGGGGGCGAGTTGGCCGGGGAGCTGTTTTTT
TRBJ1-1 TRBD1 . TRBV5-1 CASSIQGVSEAFF TGCGCCAGCAGCATACAGGGGGTGTCTGAAGCTTTCTTT
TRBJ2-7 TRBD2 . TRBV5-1 CASSLAAGGYYEQYF TGCGCCAGCAGCTTGGCAGCGGGGGGTTACTACGAGCAGTACTTC